This T cell receptor beta chain originates from a study of human T cells and chemical hapten exposure. As for the study in general: Patches with 0.01% DPC went on the upper back, and the tests were read at 6 days. Yields of TCR per sample differed, chiefly owing to small differences in pooled library volume.

TCRdb reprocessed the RACE reads with MiXCR, giving one entry per CDR3 protein. The sample carries just under 350,000 distinct CDR3 sequences, under 8% recorded once. This clonotype was detected many times. Time point of the sample: patch test 1, 2 weeks after DPC sensitization. Treatment meaning: therapeutic diphenylcyclopropenone sensitization with weekly scalp DPC. The ends were cut back, 8 bases at V and 7 bases at J, with 12 bases in the middle. The germline V gene encodes CDR1 MNHEY and CDR2 SVGAGI. The CDR3 consists of 13 residues. Sequences were derived from whole blood, sampled in connection with sensitization to the hapten diphenylcyclopropenone (DPC). The chain is built from TRBV6-5 and TRBJ1-6; D is unresolved. This sequence originates from a woman under 30 with alopecia areata. Some clones in this sample may be carry-over from other donors' samples. The CDR3 is CASHGRRNSPLHF. The CDR3, as DNA: TGTGCCAGCCACGGACGGAGAAATTCACCCCTCCACTTT.